This record concerns one T cell receptor beta chain sequence. Patients of the Seattle cohort, enrolled during active infection, were followed longitudinally. V lost 6 bases and J lost 5, with 22 bases in between. This CDR3 has 16 residues. Germline V gene data show CDR1 as SNHLY and CDR2 as FYNNEI. The sample originates from a study of blood T cell repertoires in COVID-19. Study-level information: Acute-phase and convalescent COVID-19 samples originated in the United States, Italy and Spain. Sources were T cells, B-cell-depleted T cells, or PBMCs; the material itself was cDNA or gDNA.

Per the original data handling: Scientists estimated how many nucleated cells there were by amplifying reference gene primers. The protocol was immunoSEQ multiplex PCR, while the TCRdb copy is restricted to in-frame clones and leaves out a portion. V, J and clone size were drawn from that table, and D and trimming were deduced from the DNA. Among 500,000 to 600,000 clones listed, approximately 88% were seen once. What was sequenced was peripheral blood. The V call is TRBV2, the J call TRBJ1-1; D is unresolved. The clonotype was recovered from a woman between 45 and 65 years old with COVID-19, enrolled during active disease. CDR3 loop: CASSEWEVSGGTEAFF. The CDR3 DNA is TGTGCCAGCAGCGAATGGGAGGTTTCCGGAGGAACTGAAGCTTTCTTT.